One TCR beta chain is described in this entry. The antigen remains unidentified. Primers included in the PCR were 60 Vbeta and 13 Jbeta primers. The data were produced by immunoSEQ multiplex PCR, yet TCRdb's version contains in-frame clones alone and is incomplete. The repertoire holds over 150,000 clones, with approximately 88% as singletons. The entry originates in a study of cytomegalovirus exposure and HLA in healthy donors. Notes on the study in general: By a later analysis, the bulk of CMV-associated TCR beta chains appeared HLA-restricted. A later analysis linked a missense variant in DCLRE1C to the trimming of TCR beta V and J genes. Roughly uniform depth of sequencing across donors was assumed in presence/absence analyses.

The J segment lost 8 bases and the V segment lost 5 bases, leaving 5 bases of the junction unmatched. CDR1 is LNHDA and CDR2 is SQIVND in the germline V gene (reference sequence). CDR3 length: 12 residues. The sequence derives from a boy between 2 and 15 years old in good health and CMV-seronegative. The chain recombines TRBV19 with TRBJ1-2; 7 bases line up with TRBD1. Source material: PBMCs. Here the CDR3 DNA reads TGTGCCAGTAGTGGAACAGGGGTCGGCTACACCTTC. Translated: CASSGTGVGYTF.